Presented here are 28 T cell receptor beta chains from one specimen sequenced in a study of OX40 agonist ivuxolimab in advanced cancers. Sequenced by immunoSEQ multiplex PCR; TCRdb stores in-frame clones only, minus some. The table has around 56,000 clones, around 83% seen once. The specimen was CD4+ or CD8+ T cells sorted from blood, collected in a trial of the OX40 agonist ivuxolimab. These receptors originate from an adult with an advanced solid tumor such as melanoma, head and neck, liver or kidney cancer.

V gene TRBV9 combines with J gene TRBJ2-7; the match to TRBD2 covers 9 bases. The germline CDR1 and CDR2 sequences are SGDLS and YYNGEE. This CDR3 region has 15 residues. The J segment lost 4 bases and the V segment lost 2 bases, leaving 7 bases of the junction unmatched. CDR3 region: CASSVAGLAGYEQYF. DNA for the CDR3: TGTGCCAGCAGCGTCGCCGGTCTAGCGGGATACGAGCAGTACTTC.

The rearrangement links TRBV9 to TRBJ2-5; 7 bases align to TRBD2. Germline V gene sequence: CDR1 SGDLS, CDR2 YYNGEE. This CDR3 is built from 14 residues. The trim removed 2 bases at V and 4 bases at J, leaving 5 bases unmatched. The CDR3 loop is CASSVAGGGETQYF. CDR3 sequence (DNA): TGTGCCAGCAGCGTCGCGGGCGGGGGAGAGACCCAGTACTTC. Variable domain in full (rest from reference TRBV9 and TRBJ2-5): DSGVTQTPKHLITATGQRVTLRCSPRSGDLSVYWYQQSLDQGLQFLIQYYNGEERAKGNILERFSAQQFPDLHSELNLSSLELGDSALYFCASSVAGGGETQYFGPGTRLLVL.

The chain links TRBV2 to TRBJ2-2; the match to TRBD2 covers 7 bases. Germline trimming cut 5 bases from V and 6 bases from J; bases unmatched to any gene: 9. This CDR3 comprises 15 residues. CDR1 SNHLY and CDR2 FYNNEI come from the germline V gene. The DNA of the CDR3 is TGTGCCAGCAGTCCTTGGACGGGGGGTCCCGGGGAGCTGTTTTTT. Encoded protein: CASSPWTGGPGELFF.

The CDR3 spells CASSKDTEAFF. In DNA, the CDR3 is TGTGCCAGCAGCAAGGACACTGAAGCTTTCTTT. The chain links TRBV7-3 to TRBJ1-1; D is ambiguous. Germline V gene lookup returns CDR1 SGHTA and CDR2 FQGTGA. Between the trimmed V and J ends, which lost 5 bases and 3 bases, there was a span of 4 bases. CDR3 size: 11 residues. Together with reference TRBV7-3 and TRBJ1-1, the CDR3 gives the full variable domain: GAGVSQTPSNKVTEKGKYVELRCDPISGHTALYWYRQSLGQGPEFLIYFQGTGAADDSGLPNDRFFAVRPEGSVSTLKIQRTERGDSAVYLCASSKDTEAFFGQGTRLTVV.

The chain couples TRBV6-5 to TRBJ2-3, with D possibly TRBD2 on 6 matching bases. From germline, CDR1 is MNHEY and CDR2 SVGAGI. Trimming left V 0 bases short and J 13 bases short, with 17 bases between. The CDR3 loop spans 14 amino acids. CDR3 bases: TGTGCCAGCAGTTACTCGACGGGGGAGTCAGACGAGTATTTT. This codes for CASSYSTGESDEYF.

This chain joins TRBV10-3 and TRBJ1-1, with D tentatively TRBD1 (5 bases). CDR3 length: 15 residues. CDR1 ENHRY and CDR2 SYGVKD come from the germline V gene. The ends were cut back, 10 bases at V and 1 base at J, with 19 bases in the middle. CDR3 sequence (DNA): TGTGCCACCCGGGACGTTGGCAGGGAGAACACTGAAGCTTTCTTT. Its protein product is CATRDVGRENTEAFF.

This chain links TRBV7-9 with TRBJ2-2, with 8 nucleotides matching TRBD2. The CDR3 sequence is 15 residues long. CDR1 and CDR2 (germline): SEHNR, FQNEAQ (reference sequence). The V gene end was trimmed by 5 bases and the J gene end by 5 bases; junction bases not matched to a gene: 7. CDR3 amino acids: CASSPSGRGTGELFF. CDR3 coding DNA: TGTGCCAGCAGCCCAAGCGGGAGAGGTACCGGGGAGCTGTTTTTT.

The chain employs TRBV5-1 and TRBJ1-2; the D is unclear. Germline assignment: CDR1 SGHRS and CDR2 YFSETQ. The CDR3 totals 13 residues. V was pared by 0 bases and J by 4 bases, with 7 bases between. CDR3 loop: CASSLAGSYGYTF. CDR3 nucleotide sequence: TGCGCCAGCAGCTTGGCGGGCAGCTATGGCTACACCTTC.

The chain recombines TRBV11-2 with TRBJ2-1; 10 bases line up with TRBD1. CDR1 is SGHAT and CDR2 is FQNNGV in the germline V gene. With V trimmed by 5 bases and J by 4 bases, 2 bases remained unmatched. This CDR3 spans 14 amino acids. The CDR3, as DNA: TGTGCCAGCAGCCGGGACAGGGGTTACAATGAGCAGTTCTTC. As protein: CASSRDRGYNEQFF. Filled out from reference TRBV11-2 and TRBJ2-1, the complete variable domain reads EAGVAQSPRYKIIEKRQSVAFWCNPISGHATLYWYQQILGQGPKLLIQFQNNGVVDDSQLPKDRFSAERLKGVDSTLKIQPAKLEDSAVYLCASSRDRGYNEQFFGPGTRLTVL.

Regarding this clone: A clone one base away is much larger, so this may be a read error. The V and J genes are TRBV9 and TRBJ2-1; D remains ambiguous. This CDR3 comprises 12 residues. Germline V gene lookup returns CDR1 SGDLS and CDR2 YYNGEE. CDR3 sequence: CANSVSSNEQFF. In DNA, the CDR3 is TGTGCCAACAGCGTCTCTTCCAATGAGCAGTTCTTC.

This chain links TRBV2 with TRBJ1-2; 9 bases align to TRBD1. Germline assignment: CDR1 SNHLY and CDR2 FYNNEI. The ends lost 9 bases at V and 6 bases at J; junction bases unmatched: 11. The CDR3 has 14 residues. This chain's CDR3 is CARLQQGARDGYTF. The CDR3 DNA reads as TGTGCCAGACTTCAACAGGGGGCGAGGGATGGCTACACCTTC.

V usage is TRBV5-6 and J usage is TRBJ1-2; 9 nucleotides agree with TRBD1. This CDR3 is built from 15 residues. CDR1 is SGHDT and CDR2 is YYEEEE in the germline V gene. The V and J ends lost 4 bases and 8 bases, in that order; junction bases with no gene match: 12. This CDR3 reads CASSGRDREGRGYTF. The DNA for the CDR3 is TGTGCCAGCAGCGGCCGGGACAGGGAAGGTCGGGGCTACACCTTC.

The chain is built from TRBV2 and TRBJ2-4; 9 nucleotides line up with TRBD1. The CDR3 totals 14 residues. Germline CDR1 and CDR2: SNHLY and FYNNEI. Losses at the gene ends were 6 bases for V and 10 bases for J; bases not matched to a gene: 10. CDR3 in DNA: TGTGCCAGCAGAGCCGGGACAGGGTTTGGGATTCAGTACTTC. This codes for CASRAGTGFGIQYF. Based on the CDR3 plus reference TRBV2 and TRBJ2-4, the full variable domain is EPEVTQTPSHQVTQMGQEVILRCVPISNHLYFYWYRQILGQKVEFLVSFYNNEISEKSEIFDDQFSVERPDGSNFTLKIRSTKLEDSAMYFCASRAGTGFGIQYFGAGTRLSVL.

The rearrangement links TRBV29-1 to TRBJ2-3, with 8 bases fitting TRBD2. Per the germline V gene, CDR1 is SQVTM and CDR2 is ANQGSEA. The CDR3 runs to 14 residues. Germline trimming cut 7 bases from V and 6 bases from J; bases unmatched to any gene: 12. CDR3: CSGRIGTRFDTQYF. Here the CDR3 DNA reads TGCAGCGGCCGAATAGGGACTAGATTCGATACGCAGTATTTT.

The rearrangement joins TRBV2 to TRBJ2-1; TRBD1 matches 8 bases. CDR1 SNHLY and CDR2 FYNNEI come from the germline V gene. Trimming removed 2 bases from V and 7 bases from J; junction bases left unmatched: 7. The CDR3 covers 15 residues. The chain's CDR3 is CASSEMGQVRNEQFF. The CDR3 nucleotides read TGTGCCAGCAGTGAAATGGGACAGGTCAGAAATGAGCAGTTCTTC. Using reference TRBV2 and TRBJ2-1 for the parts outside the CDR3, the full variable domain is EPEVTQTPSHQVTQMGQEVILRCVPISNHLYFYWYRQILGQKVEFLVSFYNNEISEKSEIFDDQFSVERPDGSNFTLKIRSTKLEDSAMYFCASSEMGQVRNEQFFGPGTRLTVL.

This rearrangement joins TRBV4-1 to TRBJ2-2, with D tentatively TRBD2 (5 bases). This CDR3 has 14 amino acids. Looked up from germline, CDR1 is MGHRA and CDR2 is YSYEKL. V lost 2 bases and J lost 2, with 6 bases in between. CDR3 nucleotides: TGCGCCAGCAGCCAACCGGGAAACACCGGGGAGCTGTTTTTT. It encodes CASSQPGNTGELFF.

The CDR3 region is CASSLGRGGGYTF. The CDR3 DNA reads TGTGCCAGCAGCTTGGGCAGGGGCGGGGGCTACACCTTC. The chain has TRBV5-4 and TRBJ1-2, with D maybe TRBD1 (6 bases). In germline, CDR1 is SGHNT, CDR2 YYREEE (reference sequence). This CDR3 spans 13 amino acids. Trimming left V 0 bases short and J 8 bases short, with 11 bases between. Filled out from reference TRBV5-4 and TRBJ1-2, the complete variable domain reads ETGVTQSPTHLIKTRGQQVTLRCSSQSGHNTVSWYQQALGQGPQFIFQYYREEENGRGNFPPRFSGLQFPNYSSELNVNALELDDSALYLCASSLGRGGGYTFGSGTRLTVV.

The chain carries TRBV10-2 and TRBJ1-5; D not resolved. Germline CDR1 and CDR2: WSHSY and SAAADI. This CDR3 has 16 residues. Trimming removed 2 bases from V and 2 bases from J, with 13 bases in between. In DNA, the CDR3 is TGCGCCAGCAGTGAGATTTCTGGGAGAGGCAATCAGCCCCAGCATTTT. As protein: CASSEISGRGNQPQHF.

The chain is built from TRBV6-5 and TRBJ2-7; D possibly matches TRBD1 or TRBD2 (5 bases each). V lost 10 bases, J lost 2 bases, and 15 bases lay in between. The CDR3 runs 13 residues. Germline loops: CDR1 MNHEY, CDR2 SVGAGI. The CDR3 DNA reads as TGTGCCACAAGAAAAGAGGGACCCTACGAGCAGTACTTC. Translation gives CATRKEGPYEQYF.

This clone was counted between two and nine times. The chain uses TRBV7-9 and TRBJ2-5; D is perhaps TRBD1 (5 bases). Trimming took off 6 bases at V and 0 bases at J, with 8 bases between the two ends. CDR1 SEHNR and CDR2 FQNEAQ come from the germline V gene (reference sequence). CDR3 length equals 13 residues. The CDR3, as DNA: TGTGCCAGCAGAATAGGGGACCAAGAGACCCAGTACTTC. Translation gives CASRIGDQETQYF.

This clone turned up a few times. The gene calls are TRBV5-4 and TRBJ2-1; 7 positions match TRBD1. The germline CDR1 and CDR2 sequences are SGHNT and YYREEE (reference sequence). This CDR3 region has 15 residues. V gave up 5 bases and J gave up 0 bases; unmatched junction bases: 5. The DNA of the CDR3 is TGTGCCAGCAGGGCAGACAGGGCCTCCTACAATGAGCAGTTCTTC. Encoded protein: CASRADRASYNEQFF.

The rearrangement joins TRBV15 to TRBJ1-1, with 10 bases lining up with TRBD1. V shed 1 base, J shed 4 bases, and the junction held 9 bases outside the gene matches. Germline V lookup: CDR1 LNHNV, CDR2 YYDKDF (reference sequence). The CDR3 sequence is 17 residues long. DNA for the CDR3: TGTGCCACCAGCAGAGCGACAGGGGGCTCGGTCATCACTGAAGCTTTCTTT. This gives the protein CATSRATGGSVITEAFF.

The chain joins TRBV9 to TRBJ2-1; 10 nucleotides match TRBD2. There are 14 residues in the CDR3. Germline V gene lookup returns CDR1 SGDLS and CDR2 YYNGEE. With V trimmed by 4 bases and J by 6 bases, 4 bases remained unmatched. The CDR3 sequence is CASSRSGRSNEQFF. The CDR3 DNA follows: TGTGCCAGCAGCCGTAGCGGGAGGAGCAATGAGCAGTTCTTC. The full variable domain, completed using reference TRBV9 and TRBJ2-1, is DSGVTQTPKHLITATGQRVTLRCSPRSGDLSVYWYQQSLDQGLQFLIQYYNGEERAKGNILERFSAQQFPDLHSELNLSSLELGDSALYFCASSRSGRSNEQFFGPGTRLTVL.

This sequence joins TRBV25-1 and TRBJ1-4; maybe TRBD1 (6 bases). Germline V gene sequence: CDR1 MGHDK, CDR2 SYGVNS. The CDR3 is made up of 13 amino acids. Trimming shortened V by 4 bases and J by 7 bases, and 10 bases separated the two germline ends. The CDR3: CASSGTRGEKLFF. CDR3 nucleotides: TGTGCCAGCAGTGGAACCAGGGGTGAAAAACTGTTTTTT. The whole variable domain, filled in from reference TRBV25-1 and TRBJ1-4, reads EADIYQTPRYLVIGTGKKITLECSQTMGHDKMYWYQQDPGMELHLIHYSYGVNSTEKGDLSSESTVSRIRTEHFPLTLESARPSHTSQYLCASSGTRGEKLFFGSGTQLSVL.

The gene calls are TRBV29-1 and TRBJ2-7, with 8 bases identical to TRBD1. CDR3 length: 13 residues. Trimming at V came to 6 bases and at J to 3 bases, leaving 7 bases not matched to a gene. Germline CDR1 and CDR2: SQVTM and ANQGSEA. The CDR3 DNA sequence: TGCAGCGTCTTGGGACAGGCGGACTACGAGCAGTACTTC. Its translation: CSVLGQADYEQYF.

This clone appeared a few times. The gene calls are TRBV21-1 and TRBJ1-5. TRBV21-1 is a known pseudogene. The CDR3 is 14 residues long. CDR3 sequence reads: CASSKGDSNQPQHF. The CDR3 nucleotides read TGTGCCAGCAGCAAGGGGGATAGCAATCAGCCCCAGCATTTT.

V is TRBV2 and J is TRBJ2-3, with 15 bases matching TRBD2. V shed 5 bases and J 6 bases; nucleotides not matched to a gene: 9. The CDR3 totals 17 residues. CDR1 and CDR2 (germline): SNHLY, FYNNEI. CDR3 sequence reads: CASSSQGLAGGQDTQYF. DNA for the CDR3: TGTGCCAGCAGTTCCCAGGGACTAGCGGGGGGCCAGGATACGCAGTATTTT.

The V call is TRBV7-8, the J call TRBJ1-1, with TRBD1 identical over 7 bases. CDR3 length equals 14 residues. The V gene end was trimmed by 5 bases and the J gene end by 0 bases; junction bases not matched to a gene: 3. CDR1 SGHVS and CDR2 FQNEAQ come from the germline V gene. The CDR3 sequence is CASSLGTVNTEAFF. In DNA form, the CDR3 reads TGTGCCAGCAGCCTAGGGACAGTGAACACTGAAGCTTTCTTT.